This T cell receptor (beta chain) was retrieved from a study of OX40 agonist ivuxolimab in advanced cancers. General notes on the study: The costimulatory receptor OX40 (CD134) was targeted by ivuxolimab, a fully human IgG2 agonistic monoclonal antibody. Intravenous ivuxolimab was administered to patients every 2 weeks at six dose levels: 0.01, 0.1, 0.3, 1.5, 3 and 10 mg/kg. Of the 50 to 55 dose-escalation patients, hepatocellular carcinoma was present in some 19, melanoma in around 15, renal cell carcinoma in 9 and head and neck cancer in 9. A male proportion of around 81% and a mean age of 60 years, ranging from roughly 20 to 80, were recorded for the dose-escalation cohort. Prior anti-PD-1, anti-PD-L1 or anti-CTLA-4 therapy was permitted, and about 40% of dose-escalation patients had received checkpoint inhibitors. Partial responses occurred in three dose-escalation patients: two with cutaneous melanoma and one with hepatocellular carcinoma. The purpose of peripheral TCRbeta sequencing was to test whether ivuxolimab changed TCR sequence diversity and led to clonal T-cell expansion. The paper reports the monotherapy dose-escalation portion (N of about 56 patients) of the phase I ivuxolimab trial. The investigation overall reported the following: Antigen specificity was not determined for the clonally expanded peripheral T cells. After ivuxolimab, CD8+ T cells had more expanded clones than CD4+ T cells on average. Low levels of normalized T-cell clonal expansion were also seen in some nonresponding patients. At doses from 0.1 to 3.0 mg/kg, clonal expansion was seen in both CD4+ and CD8+ blood T cells between baseline and week 6. In the 0.1-3.0 mg/kg groups, partial responders were among the patients with the lowest normalized peripheral clonal expansion, particularly in CD8+ T cells.

V was cut back by 4 bases and J by 2 bases, leaving a gap of 12 bases between them. From the germline V gene (reference sequence), CDR1 is SGHNT and CDR2 is YYREEE. Including the terminal cysteine and phenylalanine, the CDR3 comprises 14 residues. Only the CDR3 DNA is retained, 42 bases long and in frame from the first base. The trial excluded patients who had a history of autoimmune disease or who were on systemic immunosuppression. In every dose cohort, peripheral blood was drawn for TCR sequencing at baseline, cycle 4 day 1, and cycle 7 day 1. The samples were drawn from a first-in-human, open-label, multicenter phase I dose-escalation trial of ivuxolimab. Adults with locally advanced or metastatic melanoma, renal cell carcinoma, hepatocellular carcinoma or head and neck squamous cell carcinoma were enrolled in the trial. Before TCR sequencing, CD4+ and CD8+ T cells were separately sorted from peripheral blood.

To sequence the TCRbeta CDR3 region, genomic DNA was isolated from the sorted cells. TCRbeta CDR3 regions were sequenced using the immunoSEQ Assay. TCRdb took over this immuneACCESS table, retaining in-frame rearrangements with V and J assigned. Such tables are incomplete; in checked studies, under half of the missing clones stem from an unresolved V gene, and the remainder is unexplained. The table for this sample lists around 78,000 clones; roughly nine tenths of them were counted only once. The biggest ten clones account for roughly 1% of the sample. Concerning this clone itself: Its recognized antigen is unknown. Base-call qualities are not available, and no considerably larger clone is one nucleotide away.

The TCR comes from an adult with an advanced solid tumor such as melanoma, head and neck, liver or kidney cancer. In this chain, TRBV5-4 is recombined with TRBJ1-1; no D segment can be confidently identified. The sample consisted of CD4+ or CD8+ T cells sorted from blood, taken in a trial of the OX40 agonist ivuxolimab. The CDR3 loop reads CASSRTTANTEAFF. In nucleotide form, the sequence is TGTGCCAGCAGCCGAACAACAGCCAACACTGAAGCTTTCTTT.